This T cell receptor (beta chain) was recovered during a study of T-cell reconstitution after alpha-beta-depleted transplantation in children. About this clonotype: What it binds is not known.

Findings of the study overall: Reportedly, only several hundred clones from non-depleted graft cells drove alpha-beta T-cell counts at about two months. The authors attributed T-cell counts and diversity one year after transplant mostly to newly produced T cells.

Unique molecular identifiers featured in how the TCRbeta library was prepared. TCRdb ran MiXCR on the PCR reads and lists one entry per CDR3 protein. The sample contains around 580,000 distinct CDR3 sequences, more than 20% of which appear only once. The CDR3 spans 16 residues. Germline V gene sequence: CDR1 MNHEY, CDR2 SMNVEV (reference sequence). J lost 1 base, V lost 6 bases, and 11 bases had no gene match. The source of this sequence is a boy under two years old with Wiskott-Aldrich syndrome, due to receive a stem cell transplant. This sample comprised PBMCs, obtained before TCRalphabeta/CD19-depleted stem cell transplant. The J gene is TRBJ2-7, the V gene TRBV27, with TRBD2 matching over 8 bases. CDR3 loop: CASSPRVAGISYEQYF. DNA for the CDR3: TGTGCCAGCAGCCCTCGGGTAGCGGGAATTTCCTACGAGCAGTACTTC.